This entry lists 10 T cell receptor beta chains sequenced from one sample in a study of blood T cell repertoires in COVID-19. Profiling relied on immunoSEQ multiplex PCR, and the TCRdb table lists in-frame clones only, not all of them. The sample records 200,000 to 300,000 clones, 82% being singletons. Sequenced: peripheral blood. The origin of the receptors is a woman in her fifties or sixties with active or convalescent COVID-19.

The chain joins TRBV27 to TRBJ1-6, with 7 bases aligning to TRBD1. Germline trimming cut 7 bases from V and 10 bases from J; bases unmatched to any gene: 10. Germline CDR1 is MNHEY and CDR2 is SMNVEV (reference sequence). The CDR3 is 14 amino acids. CDR3 region: CASTTGEYRSPLHF. The CDR3 region has the DNA TGTGCCAGCACCACAGGGGAGTATCGCTCACCCCTCCACTTT.

This chain links TRBV5-4 with TRBJ1-1; 10 bases match TRBD1. From germline, CDR1 is SGHNT and CDR2 YYREEE (reference sequence). The CDR3 sequence is 13 residues long. V shed 5 bases and J 4 bases; nucleotides not matched to a gene: 2. CDR3 loop: CASRRTGGTEAFF. The CDR3 DNA reads TGTGCCAGCAGAAGGACAGGGGGCACTGAAGCTTTCTTT. The full variable domain, in which reference TRBV5-4 and TRBJ1-1 provide the parts outside the CDR3, is ETGVTQSPTHLIKTRGQQVTLRCSSQSGHNTVSWYQQALGQGPQFIFQYYREEENGRGNFPPRFSGLQFPNYSSELNVNALELDDSALYLCASRRTGGTEAFFGQGTRLTVV.

CDR3 residues: CASSQAVILSGNTIYF. CDR3 nucleotides: TGCGCCAGCAGCCAGGCAGTAATTCTCTCTGGAAACACCATATATTTT. The V and J genes are TRBV4-1 and TRBJ1-3; D call uncertain. Trimming cost V 3 bases and J 0 bases, with 12 bases left between them. Germline CDR1 and CDR2: MGHRA and YSYEKL. CDR3 length: 16 residues.

The rearrangement uses TRBV6-5 and TRBJ1-3; D is ambiguous. In germline, CDR1 is MNHEY, CDR2 SVGAGI. V shed 0 bases and J shed 3 bases, with 6 bases lying between them. This CDR3 region has 14 residues. The DNA for the CDR3 is TGTGCCAGCAGTTACTCATGGAGTGGAAACACCATATATTTT. Its translation: CASSYSWSGNTIYF.

The rearrangement links TRBV9 to TRBJ2-3; no firm D call. The CDR3 is 12 residues long. The germline CDR1 and CDR2 sequences are SGDLS and YYNGEE. Trimming shortened V by 3 bases and J by 1 base, and 3 bases separated the two germline ends. The CDR3 region is CASSERTDTQYF. The CDR3 coding sequence is TGTGCCAGCAGCGAGCGCACAGATACGCAGTATTTT. Drawing the rest from reference TRBV9 and TRBJ2-3, the complete variable domain is DSGVTQTPKHLITATGQRVTLRCSPRSGDLSVYWYQQSLDQGLQFLIQYYNGEERAKGNILERFSAQQFPDLHSELNLSSLELGDSALYFCASSERTDTQYFGPGTRLTVL.

A single count supports this clone. V is TRBV7-3 and J is TRBJ2-2, with D perhaps TRBD1 (5 bases). This CDR3 contains 13 residues. The V end lost 5 bases, the J end lost 5 bases, and 9 bases lay between the germline ends. The germline gives CDR1 SGHTA, CDR2 FQGTGA. The CDR3 DNA reads TGTGCCAGCAGCGTAGGGGTGACCGGGGAGCTGTTTTTT. This sequence encodes CASSVGVTGELFF. The full variable domain, with the rest looked up from reference TRBV7-3 and TRBJ2-2, is GAGVSQTPSNKVTEKGKYVELRCDPISGHTALYWYRQSLGQGPEFLIYFQGTGAADDSGLPNDRFFAVRPEGSVSTLKIQRTERGDSAVYLCASSVGVTGELFFGEGSRLTVL.

The genes are TRBV30 and TRBJ1-2; 8 bases agree with TRBD1. The V and J ends lost 4 bases and 4 bases, in that order; junction bases with no gene match: 17. From germline, CDR1 is GTSNPN and CDR2 SVGIG (reference sequence). The CDR3 consists of 17 residues. The CDR3 protein is CAWMKGTHATGAYGYTF. The CDR3, as DNA: TGTGCCTGGATGAAGGGGACCCATGCGACAGGGGCCTATGGCTACACCTTC.

This sequence joins TRBV4-1 and TRBJ2-7, with D tentatively TRBD2 (5 bases). Trimming stripped 4 bases from V and 5 bases from J, with 18 bases between. Germline V gene data show CDR1 as MGHRA and CDR2 as YSYEKL. This CDR3 has 15 residues. CDR3 in amino acids: CASSRGPLAKDEQYF. The CDR3 region has the DNA TGCGCCAGCAGCCGCGGACCGCTAGCAAAAGACGAGCAGTACTTC.

The chain joins TRBV19 to TRBJ1-1; a possible D gene is TRBD1 (6 bases). Germline CDR1 LNHDA, CDR2 SQIVND (reference sequence). The CDR3 contains 14 residues. V lost 3 bases, J lost 4 bases, and 12 bases lay in between. The CDR3 loop reads CASSMGDILTEAFF. As DNA, the CDR3 is TGTGCCAGTAGTATGGGGGACATACTCACTGAAGCTTTCTTT.

The rearrangement links TRBV11-2 to TRBJ2-7; 7 bases are a match to TRBD1. Germline CDR1 SGHAT, CDR2 FQNNGV. V lost 5 bases to trimming and J lost 2 bases; unmatched junction nucleotides: 12. CDR3 length: 16 residues. Here the CDR3 DNA reads TGTGCCAGCAGCACTCACCGGGACAGACGTCCCTACGAGCAGTACTTC. This translates into CASSTHRDRRPYEQYF.